A single sample is the source of the 8 T cell receptor beta chains below, sequenced in a study of blood T cell repertoires in COVID-19. Sequencing was performed with immunoSEQ multiplex PCR; in TCRdb, only in-frame clones are kept and a portion is missing. Of approximately 280,000 clones in the sample, roughly 88% were seen once. Specimen: peripheral blood. All receptors come from a woman in her 70s with acute or convalescent COVID-19.

V usage is TRBV4-1 and J usage is TRBJ1-5, with D possibly TRBD1 on 6 matching bases. This CDR3 spans 16 amino acids. The germline gives CDR1 MGHRA, CDR2 YSYEKL. V dropped 1 base and J dropped 6 bases, with 16 bases sitting between them. The CDR3 sequence is CASSQGGNRVSQPQHF. The CDR3 DNA is TGCGCCAGCAGCCAAGGGGGGAACAGGGTCAGTCAGCCCCAGCATTTT.

The rearrangement uses TRBV2 and TRBJ2-7; possibly TRBD2 for D (6 bases). CDR1 is SNHLY, CDR2 FYNNEI, per germline. Trimming took off 5 bases at V and 5 bases at J, with 16 bases between the two ends. This CDR3 is built from 14 residues. The CDR3: CASSKERGYDEQYF. CDR3 bases: TGTGCCAGCAGTAAGGAACGGGGGTACGACGAGCAGTACTTC.

This chain joins TRBV6-5 and TRBJ1-1; TRBD1 matches at 7 bases. V shed 10 bases and J 6 bases; nucleotides not matched to a gene: 8. Germline assignment: CDR1 MNHEY and CDR2 SVGAGI. The CDR3 runs to 12 residues. In nucleotides, the CDR3 is TGTGCCACCCACAGGGGTAACCCTGAAGCTTTCTTT. Its protein is CATHRGNPEAFF.

The V gene is TRBV10-3, the J gene TRBJ1-3; D is undetermined. The CDR3 covers 15 residues. The germline gives CDR1 ENHRY, CDR2 SYGVKD. V lost 4 bases to trimming and J lost 0 bases, with 10 bases between them. The CDR3 DNA sequence: TGTGCCATCAGTGGAGAGAGGGACTCTGGAAACACCATATATTTT. The encoded protein is CAISGERDSGNTIYF.

This clone was observed a handful of times. The V and J genes are TRBV30 and TRBJ2-5; D unclear. In germline, CDR1 is GTSNPN, CDR2 SVGIG (reference sequence). The V end lost 2 bases, the J end lost 5 bases, and 9 bases lay between the germline ends. The CDR3 spans 12 residues. CDR3 sequence: CAWSKQYETQYF. The CDR3 coding sequence is TGTGCCTGGAGTAAACAATATGAGACCCAGTACTTC.

This clone has at least ten counts. The chain carries TRBV29-1 and TRBJ2-1; no definite D call. V was shortened by 3 bases and J by 6 bases, with 9 bases between the two germline ends. The CDR3 totals 12 residues. Per germline, CDR1 SQVTM and CDR2 ANQGSEA. DNA of the CDR3: TGCAGCGTTGACGCGGTGGCCAATGAGCAGTTCTTC. Encoded protein: CSVDAVANEQFF.

The chain carries TRBV4-1 and TRBJ2-7, with unresolved D. CDR3 length: 13 amino acids. Trimming took off 3 bases at V and 7 bases at J, with 13 bases between the two ends. Germline CDR1 and CDR2: MGHRA and YSYEKL. CDR3 sequence (DNA): TGCGCCAGCAGCCACAGCCCAGAGAGGGAGCAGTACTTC. Protein sequence: CASSHSPEREQYF.

This rearrangement joins TRBV5-4 to TRBJ2-1, with 7 bases identical to TRBD2. Germline V gene data show CDR1 as SGHNT and CDR2 as YYREEE (reference sequence). This CDR3 is 15 amino acids long. V shed 3 bases and J 7 bases; nucleotides not matched to a gene: 10. CDR3 sequence (DNA): TGTGCCAGCAGCTCGTCGGGGGGATGGTATAATGAGCAGTTCTTC. This translates into CASSSSGGWYNEQFF.